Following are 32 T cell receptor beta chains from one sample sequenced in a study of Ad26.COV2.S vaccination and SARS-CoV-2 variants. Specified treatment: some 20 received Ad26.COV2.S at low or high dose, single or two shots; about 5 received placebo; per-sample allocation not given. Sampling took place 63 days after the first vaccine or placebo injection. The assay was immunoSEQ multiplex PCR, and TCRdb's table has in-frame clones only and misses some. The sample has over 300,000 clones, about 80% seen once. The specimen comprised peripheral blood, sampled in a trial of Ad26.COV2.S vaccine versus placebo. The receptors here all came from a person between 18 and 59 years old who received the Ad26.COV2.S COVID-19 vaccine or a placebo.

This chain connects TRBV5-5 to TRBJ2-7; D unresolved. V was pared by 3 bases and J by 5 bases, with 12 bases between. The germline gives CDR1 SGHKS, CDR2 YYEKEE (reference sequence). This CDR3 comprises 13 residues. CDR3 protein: CASSWAPDHEQYF. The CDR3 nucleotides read TGTGCCAGCAGCTGGGCCCCGGACCACGAGCAGTACTTC.

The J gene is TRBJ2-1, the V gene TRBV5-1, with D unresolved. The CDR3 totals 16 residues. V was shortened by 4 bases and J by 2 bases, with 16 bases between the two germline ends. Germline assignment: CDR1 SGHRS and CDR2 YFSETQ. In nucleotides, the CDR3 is TGCGCCAGCAGCCCCGGATTAGCACCGACCTACAATGAGCAGTTCTTC. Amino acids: CASSPGLAPTYNEQFF.

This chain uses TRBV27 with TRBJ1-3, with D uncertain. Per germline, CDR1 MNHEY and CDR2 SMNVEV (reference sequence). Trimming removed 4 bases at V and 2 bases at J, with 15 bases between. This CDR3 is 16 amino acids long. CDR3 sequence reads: CASSSRLGLPGNTIYF. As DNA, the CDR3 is TGTGCCAGCAGTTCCCGCCTGGGTCTCCCTGGAAACACCATATATTTT.

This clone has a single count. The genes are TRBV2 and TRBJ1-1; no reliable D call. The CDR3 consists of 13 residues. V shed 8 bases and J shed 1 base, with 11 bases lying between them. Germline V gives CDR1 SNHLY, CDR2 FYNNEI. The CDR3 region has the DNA TGTGCCAGCGCCGTCCTACCGAACACTGAAGCTTTCTTT. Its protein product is CASAVLPNTEAFF. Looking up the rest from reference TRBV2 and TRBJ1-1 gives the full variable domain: EPEVTQTPSHQVTQMGQEVILRCVPISNHLYFYWYRQILGQKVEFLVSFYNNEISEKSEIFDDQFSVERPDGSNFTLKIRSTKLEDSAMYFCASAVLPNTEAFFGQGTRLTVV.

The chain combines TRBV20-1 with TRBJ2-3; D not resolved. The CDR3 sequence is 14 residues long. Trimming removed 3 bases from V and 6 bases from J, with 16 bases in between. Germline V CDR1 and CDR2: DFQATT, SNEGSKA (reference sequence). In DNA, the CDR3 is TGCAGTGCTAGTCCGGCCAAAGCGATGGATACGCAGTATTTT. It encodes CSASPAKAMDTQYF.

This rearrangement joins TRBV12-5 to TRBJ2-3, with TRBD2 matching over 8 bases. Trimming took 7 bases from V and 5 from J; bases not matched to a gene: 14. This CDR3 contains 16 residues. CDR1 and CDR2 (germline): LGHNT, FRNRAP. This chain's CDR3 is CASAPGASGFGDTQYF. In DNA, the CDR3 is TGTGCTAGTGCCCCGGGAGCTAGCGGGTTTGGAGATACGCAGTATTTT.

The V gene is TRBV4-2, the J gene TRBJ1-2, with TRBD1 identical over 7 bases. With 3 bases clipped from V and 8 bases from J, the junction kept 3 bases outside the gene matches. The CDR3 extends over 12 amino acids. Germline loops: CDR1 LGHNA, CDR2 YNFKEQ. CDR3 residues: CASSHPRGGYTF. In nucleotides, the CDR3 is TGTGCCAGCAGCCATCCCAGGGGGGGCTACACCTTC.

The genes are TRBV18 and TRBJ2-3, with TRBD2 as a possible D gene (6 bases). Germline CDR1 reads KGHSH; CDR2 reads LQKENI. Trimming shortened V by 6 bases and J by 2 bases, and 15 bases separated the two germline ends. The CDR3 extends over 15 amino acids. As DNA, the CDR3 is TGTGCCAGCTCGCGTTTCGGGGGATTCACAGATACGCAGTATTTT. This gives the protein CASSRFGGFTDTQYF.

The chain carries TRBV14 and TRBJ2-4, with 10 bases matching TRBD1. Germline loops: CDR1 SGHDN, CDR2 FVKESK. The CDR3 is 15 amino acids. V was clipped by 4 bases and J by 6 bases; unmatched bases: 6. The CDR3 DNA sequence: TGTGCCAGCAGCCCCGGGACAGGGGTTTTAAACATTCAGTACTTC. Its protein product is CASSPGTGVLNIQYF.

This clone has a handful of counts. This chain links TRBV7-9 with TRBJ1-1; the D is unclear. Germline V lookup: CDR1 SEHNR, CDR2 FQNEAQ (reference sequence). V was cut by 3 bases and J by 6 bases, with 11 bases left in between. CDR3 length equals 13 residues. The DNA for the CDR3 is TGTGCCAGCAGCTTCCCCTCGGTCCCTGAAGCTTTCTTT. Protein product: CASSFPSVPEAFF.

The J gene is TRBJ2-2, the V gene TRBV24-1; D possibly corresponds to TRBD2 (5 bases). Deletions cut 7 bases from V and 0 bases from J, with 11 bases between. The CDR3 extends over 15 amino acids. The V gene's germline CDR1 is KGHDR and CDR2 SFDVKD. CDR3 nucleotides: TGTGCCACCAGAGGCTCCGGGGCGAACACCGGGGAGCTGTTTTTT. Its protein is CATRGSGANTGELFF.

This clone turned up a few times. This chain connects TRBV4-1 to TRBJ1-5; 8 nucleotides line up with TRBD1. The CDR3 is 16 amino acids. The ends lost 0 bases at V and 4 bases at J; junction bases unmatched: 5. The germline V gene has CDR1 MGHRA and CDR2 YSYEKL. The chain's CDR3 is CASSQDWRDRNQPQHF. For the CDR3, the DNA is TGCGCCAGCAGCCAAGATTGGCGGGACAGGAATCAGCCCCAGCATTTT.

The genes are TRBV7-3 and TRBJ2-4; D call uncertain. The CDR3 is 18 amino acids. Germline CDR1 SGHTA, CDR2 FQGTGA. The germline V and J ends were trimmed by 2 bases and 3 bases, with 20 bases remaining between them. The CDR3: CASSLSDNPLWDKNIQYF. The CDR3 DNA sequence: TGTGCCAGCAGCTTATCAGACAACCCACTCTGGGACAAAAACATTCAGTACTTC.

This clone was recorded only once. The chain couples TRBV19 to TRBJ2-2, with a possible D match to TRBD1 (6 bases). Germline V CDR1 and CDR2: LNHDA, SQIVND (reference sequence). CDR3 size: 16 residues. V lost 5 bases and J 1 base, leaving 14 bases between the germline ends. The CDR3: CASSSRDKMNTGELFF. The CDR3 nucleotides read TGTGCCAGTAGTTCCCGGGACAAAATGAACACCGGGGAGCTGTTTTTT.

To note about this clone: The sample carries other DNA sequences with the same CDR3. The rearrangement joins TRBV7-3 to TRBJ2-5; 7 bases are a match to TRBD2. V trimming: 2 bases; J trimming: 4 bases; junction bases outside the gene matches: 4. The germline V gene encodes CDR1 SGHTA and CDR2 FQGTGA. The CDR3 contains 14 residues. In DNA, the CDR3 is TGTGCCAGCAGCTTAGCGGGGAGGGGAGAGACCCAGTACTTC. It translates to CASSLAGRGETQYF. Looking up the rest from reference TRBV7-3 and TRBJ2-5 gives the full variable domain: GAGVSQTPSNKVTEKGKYVELRCDPISGHTALYWYRQSLGQGPEFLIYFQGTGAADDSGLPNDRFFAVRPEGSVSTLKIQRTERGDSAVYLCASSLAGRGETQYFGPGTRLLVL.

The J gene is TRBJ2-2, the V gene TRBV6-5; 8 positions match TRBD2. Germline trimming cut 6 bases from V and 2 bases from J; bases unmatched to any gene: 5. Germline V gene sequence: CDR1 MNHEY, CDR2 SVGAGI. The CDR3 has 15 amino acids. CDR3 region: CASRAGRVNTGELFF. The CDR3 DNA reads TGTGCCAGCAGGGCCGGGAGGGTCAACACCGGGGAGCTGTTTTTT.

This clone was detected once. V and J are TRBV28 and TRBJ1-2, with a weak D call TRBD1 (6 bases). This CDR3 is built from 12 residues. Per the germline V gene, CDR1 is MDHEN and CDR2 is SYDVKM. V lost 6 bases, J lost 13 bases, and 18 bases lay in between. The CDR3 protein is CASSTPMGGITF. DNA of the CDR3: TGTGCCAGCAGCACCCCGATGGGGGGCATCACCTTC.

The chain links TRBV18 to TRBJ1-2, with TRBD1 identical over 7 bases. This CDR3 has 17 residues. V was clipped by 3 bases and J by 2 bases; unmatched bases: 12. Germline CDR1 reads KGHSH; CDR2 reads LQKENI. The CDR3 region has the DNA TGTGCCAGCTCACCTGGCCTTCGCCGGGACAGAAACTATGGCTACACCTTC. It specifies CASSPGLRRDRNYGYTF. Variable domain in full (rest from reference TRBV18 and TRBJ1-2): NAGVMQNPRHLVRRRGQEARLRCSPMKGHSHVYWYRQLPEEGLKFMVYLQKENIIDESGMPKERFSAEFPKEGPSILRIQQVVRGDSAAYFCASSPGLRRDRNYGYTFGSGTRLTVV.

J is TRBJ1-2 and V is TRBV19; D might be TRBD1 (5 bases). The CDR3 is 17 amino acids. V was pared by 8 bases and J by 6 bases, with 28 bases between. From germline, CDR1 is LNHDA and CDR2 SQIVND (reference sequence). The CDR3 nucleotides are TGTGCCAGTCTATCGAGGGTAGGGCAGAAAGGGGTAAATGGCTACACCTTC. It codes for CASLSRVGQKGVNGYTF.

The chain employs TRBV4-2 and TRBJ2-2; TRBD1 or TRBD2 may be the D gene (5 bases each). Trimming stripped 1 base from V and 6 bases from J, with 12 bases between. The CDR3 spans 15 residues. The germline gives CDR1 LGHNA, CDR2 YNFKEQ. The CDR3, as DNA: TGTGCCAGCAGCCAAGCGGTCCGAGGGGCCGGGGAGCTGTTTTTT. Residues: CASSQAVRGAGELFF.

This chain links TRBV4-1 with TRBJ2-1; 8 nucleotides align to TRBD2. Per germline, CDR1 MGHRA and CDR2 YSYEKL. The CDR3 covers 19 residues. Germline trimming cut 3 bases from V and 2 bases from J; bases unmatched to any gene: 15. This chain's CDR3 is CASSQASVVAGSPYNEQFF. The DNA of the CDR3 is TGCGCCAGCAGCCAGGCGTCAGTTGTAGCGGGGTCCCCCTACAATGAGCAGTTCTTC.

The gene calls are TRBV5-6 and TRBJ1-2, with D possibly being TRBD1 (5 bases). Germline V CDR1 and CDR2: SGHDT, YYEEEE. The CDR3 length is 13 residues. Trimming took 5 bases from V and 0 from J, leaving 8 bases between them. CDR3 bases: TGTGCCAGCAGACTGGGGGCTAACTATGGCTACACCTTC. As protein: CASRLGANYGYTF.

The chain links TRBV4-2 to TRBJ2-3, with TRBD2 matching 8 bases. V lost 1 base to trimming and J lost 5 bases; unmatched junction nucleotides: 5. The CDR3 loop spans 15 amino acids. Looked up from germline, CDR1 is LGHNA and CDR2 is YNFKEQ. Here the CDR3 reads CASSQVTGGGDTQYF. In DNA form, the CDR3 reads TGTGCCAGCAGCCAAGTGACCGGGGGGGGAGATACGCAGTATTTT.

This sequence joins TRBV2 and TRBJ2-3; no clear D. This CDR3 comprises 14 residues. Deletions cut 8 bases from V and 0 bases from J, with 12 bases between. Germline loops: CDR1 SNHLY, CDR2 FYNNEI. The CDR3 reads CASSVLLSTDTQYF. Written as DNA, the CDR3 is TGTGCCAGCTCCGTGCTACTCAGCACAGATACGCAGTATTTT.

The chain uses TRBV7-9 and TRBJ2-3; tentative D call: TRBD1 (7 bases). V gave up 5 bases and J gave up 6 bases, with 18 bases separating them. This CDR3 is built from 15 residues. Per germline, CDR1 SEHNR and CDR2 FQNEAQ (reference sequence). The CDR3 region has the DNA TGTGCCAGCAGCCAGGGGGGCGGGTTGGAGGATACGCAGTATTTT. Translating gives CASSQGGGLEDTQYF.

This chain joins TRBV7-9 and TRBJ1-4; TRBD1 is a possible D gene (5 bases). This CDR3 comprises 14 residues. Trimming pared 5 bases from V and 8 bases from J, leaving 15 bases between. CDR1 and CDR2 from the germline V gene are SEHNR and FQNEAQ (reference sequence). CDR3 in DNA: TGTGCCAGCAGCGGTCGGGGGGACTGGGAAAAACTGTTTTTT. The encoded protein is CASSGRGDWEKLFF.

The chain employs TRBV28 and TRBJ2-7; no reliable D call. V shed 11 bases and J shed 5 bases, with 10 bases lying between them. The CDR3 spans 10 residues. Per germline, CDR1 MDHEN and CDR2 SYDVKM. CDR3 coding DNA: TGTGCCCGGGCGGAAGACGAGCAGTACTTC. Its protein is CARAEDEQYF.

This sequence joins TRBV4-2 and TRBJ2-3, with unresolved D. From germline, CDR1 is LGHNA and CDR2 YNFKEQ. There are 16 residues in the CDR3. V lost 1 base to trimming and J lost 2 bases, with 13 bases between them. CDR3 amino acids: CASSQGPNFSTDTQYF. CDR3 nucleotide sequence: TGTGCCAGCAGCCAAGGTCCTAACTTTTCCACAGATACGCAGTATTTT.

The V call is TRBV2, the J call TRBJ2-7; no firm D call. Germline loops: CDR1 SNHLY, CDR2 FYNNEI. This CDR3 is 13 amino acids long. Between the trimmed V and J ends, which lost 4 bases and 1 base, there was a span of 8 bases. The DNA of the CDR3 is TGTGCCAGCAGTGGTCTAGTTTCCTACGAGCAGTACTTC. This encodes CASSGLVSYEQYF.

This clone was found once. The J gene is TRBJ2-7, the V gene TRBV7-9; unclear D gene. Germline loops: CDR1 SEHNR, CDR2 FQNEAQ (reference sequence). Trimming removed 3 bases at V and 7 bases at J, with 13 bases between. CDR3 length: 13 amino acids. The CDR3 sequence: CASSFGQSSEQYF. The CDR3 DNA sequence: TGTGCCAGCAGCTTTGGGCAATCGAGTGAGCAGTACTTC.

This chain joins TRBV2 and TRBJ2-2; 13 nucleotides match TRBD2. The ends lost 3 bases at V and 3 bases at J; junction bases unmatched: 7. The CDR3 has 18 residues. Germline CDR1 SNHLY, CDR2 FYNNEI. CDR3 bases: TGTGCCAGCAGTGACCTTCCCGGGACTAGCGGGGACACCGGGGAGCTGTTTTTT. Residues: CASSDLPGTSGDTGELFF.

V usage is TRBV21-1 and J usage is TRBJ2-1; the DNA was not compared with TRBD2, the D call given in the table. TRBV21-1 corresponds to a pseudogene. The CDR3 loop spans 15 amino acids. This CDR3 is CASKIKASSYNEQFF. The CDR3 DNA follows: TGTGCCAGCAAAATTAAAGCGAGCTCCTACAATGAGCAGTTCTTC.